This T cell receptor beta chain came from a study of cytomegalovirus exposure and HLA in healthy donors. Primers included in the PCR were 60 Vbeta and 13 Jbeta primers. Assay used: immunoSEQ multiplex PCR; TCRdb lists only in-frame clones, some missing. The sample yields about 180,000 clones, around four fifths seen once. Looked up from germline, CDR1 is SGHNT and CDR2 is YENEEA. With 4 bases clipped from V and 6 bases from J, the junction kept 1 base outside the gene matches. There are 15 residues in the CDR3. As to this clone: The antigen remains unidentified.

Study-level findings and limits: Some highly shared sequence variants likely arose as a pipeline artifact. In a later analysis, HLA-associated TCR beta chains were more clonally expanded than equally common others. Most of the TCR beta V segments (in an earlier analysis) were productive either about 87% or about 30% of the time.

The chain joins TRBV11-3 to TRBJ2-1, with 15 bases identical to TRBD2. The sequencing input was PBMCs. This sequence originates from a woman aged 55 to 70 in good health and CMV-seropositive. For the CDR3, the DNA is TGTGCCAGCAGCTCGGGACTAGCGGGGGGCAATGAGCAGTTCTTC. It specifies CASSSGLAGGNEQFF.